A selection of T cell receptor beta chains follows, all from one sample in a study of cytomegalovirus exposure and HLA in healthy donors. The data were produced by immunoSEQ multiplex PCR, yet TCRdb's version contains in-frame clones alone and is incomplete. The sample includes 130,000 to 150,000 clones, 73% of them seen just once. Sequenced material: PBMCs. These TCRs come from a human donor in good health. Each CDR3 is given with its conserved first and last residue. A clone size is listed for some rows: how often the clone was seen (once, few, many), or a class if it is expanded.

v_call clone_size cdr3_aa
TRBV5-1 - CASSLGAQETQYF
TRBV5-4 - CASSLAGQTYEQYF
TRBV10-3 - CAISGLLAASYEQYF
TRBV28 - CASISIGQVLSPLHF
TRBV5-1 - CASSPGQGRTEAFF
TRBV2 - CASSKDREDTIYF
TRBV9 - CASSDRGYNEQFF
TRBV5-6 - CASSIVAGDGETQYF
TRBV5-1 - CASSFPGHEPDEQYF
TRBV18 - CASSPGLGGETQYF
TRBV5-1 - CASSPRTGDNGYTF
TRBV4-1 - CASSQEISAGLGYTF
TRBV5-6 - CASSPIRQGETQYF
TRBV5-8 - CASSFLPGTGRWTGFYEQYF
TRBV4-1 - CASSHPTGNGELFF
TRBV29-1 - CSVAPAGQGSDEQFF
TRBV6-1 - CASSITSEQYF
TRBV7-9 - CASSGQGAHEQYF
TRBV12-5 once CASGFQGTYQETQYF
TRBV4-1 - CASSQGIAGSTDTQYF
TRBV5-1 - CASSLAGGNEKLFF
TRBV7-3 - CARGLAGGEQYF
TRBV18 - CASSPSVGSYNEQFF
TRBV6-6 - CASSKGQNNYGYTF
TRBV28 - CASSFDRSTDTQYF
TRBV6-5 few CASSYWRDGTEAFF
TRBV11-2 - CASSTHNEQYF